This paragraph covers one TCR beta chain sequence. Its cognate antigen is unknown. 13 Jbeta primers and 60 Vbeta primers were used for the PCR. TCRdb's table, derived via immunoSEQ multiplex PCR, lists solely in-frame clones and lacks some. The sample consists of about 140,000 clones, about 75% of them appearing once. This sample was taken from a study of cytomegalovirus exposure and HLA in healthy donors. The study, taken as a whole, reports: Sequence variants that were highly shared formed a cluster that was likely a sequencing artifact.

Germline CDR1 is KGHSH and CDR2 is LQKENI. Germline trimming cut 0 bases from V and 3 bases from J; bases unmatched to any gene: 1. The CDR3 has 16 amino acids. Material: PBMCs. The clonotype originates from a man between 18 and 29 years old in good health and CMV-seropositive. The chain couples TRBV18 to TRBJ2-7; TRBD2 matches at 14 bases. The CDR3 bases are TGTGCCAGCTCACCACCGGGGACTAGCGGGAGCTACGAGCAGTACTTC. Translating gives CASSPPGTSGSYEQYF.